This T cell receptor (beta chain) was profiled in a study of identifying expanded T cells in peripheral blood. Sequencing was performed with immunoSEQ multiplex PCR; in TCRdb, only in-frame clones are kept and a portion is missing. This sample has tens of thousands of clones; around 86% occur once, and the top ten carry about 15%. The specimen sequenced was blood. This sequence originates from a person between 18 and 75 years old in good health.

CDR3 in amino acids: CASSLASRGPTSGANVLTF. The CDR3 coding sequence is TGCGCCAGCAGCTTGGCCTCGAGGGGTCCGACTTCTGGGGCCAACGTCCTGACTTTC. The V gene is TRBV5-1, the J gene TRBJ2-6; tentatively, D is TRBD1 or TRBD2 (5 bases each). Per germline, CDR1 SGHRS and CDR2 YFSETQ. The CDR3 extends over 19 amino acids. V was shortened by 0 bases and J by 1 base, with 17 bases between the two germline ends.